These T cell receptor beta chains were read from a single sample in a study of blood T cell repertoires in COVID-19. Generated by immunoSEQ multiplex PCR, the TCRdb table keeps only in-frame clones and is missing some. The table includes around 300,000 clones, 89% detected once. The sequencing sample was made of PBMCs or T cells enriched from blood (not recorded which). The origin of the receptors is a woman in her forties who had recovered from COVID-19. The CDR3 runs from the conserved cysteine through the conserved F or W. A D gene is named only where the DNA matches it firmly. The size entry is marked missing in some rows and otherwise reads once, few, many or a size class.

>TRBJ1-4|TRBD1|few|TRBV5-1
CASSRPGGDLSNEKLFF
TGCGCCAGCAGCCGCCCAGGGGGAGATCTCTCTAATGAAAAACTGTTTTTT
>TRBJ1-3|.|.|TRBV29-1
CSAPGSSGNTIYF
TGCAGCGCCCCAGGGTCCTCTGGAAACACCATATATTTT
>TRBJ1-1|.|.|TRBV7-9
CASSLRQGSTEAFF
TGTGCCAGCAGCTTAAGGCAGGGGAGCACTGAAGCTTTCTTT
>TRBJ1-3|.|.|TRBV21-1
CASSIIVSPPGNTIYF
TGTGCCAGCAGCATCATAGTCTCCCCTCCTGGAAACACCATATATTTT
>TRBJ1-2|.|.|TRBV5-4
CASSLQYRDDYGYTF
TGTGCCAGCAGCTTGCAGTACAGAGATGACTATGGCTACACCTTC
>TRBJ2-1|.|.|TRBV19
CASRRTSYNEQFF
TGTGCTAGCCGGCGGACTTCCTACAATGAGCAGTTCTTC
>TRBJ2-1|TRBD2|.|TRBV29-1
CSGKASGRFHEQFF
TGCAGCGGGAAGGCTAGCGGGAGGTTCCATGAGCAGTTCTTC
>TRBJ1-1|.|.|TRBV2
CASSELGRVTEAFF
TGTGCCAGCAGTGAATTGGGCAGGGTCACTGAAGCTTTCTTT
>TRBJ1-5|TRBD1|.|TRBV29-1
CSVKGQGANQPQHF
TGCAGCGTTAAGGGACAGGGGGCGAATCAGCCCCAGCATTTT
>TRBJ1-2|.|.|TRBV19
CASSIGRIYGYTF
TGTGCCAGTAGTATAGGGCGGATCTATGGCTACACCTTC
>TRBJ2-2|.|.|TRBV11-3
CASSSERETGELFF
TGTGCCAGCAGCTCGGAACGGGAGACCGGGGAGCTGTTTTTT
>TRBJ2-1|TRBD2|many|TRBV7-3
CASSALAGGLREQFF
TGTGCCAGCAGCGCCCTAGCGGGGGGGCTTCGGGAGCAGTTCTTC
>TRBJ1-1|TRBD1|.|TRBV11-1
CASSFGTATTEAFF
TGTGCCAGCAGCTTCGGGACAGCGACCACTGAAGCTTTCTTT